The 27 T cell receptor beta chains given below trace back to one sample, sequenced in a study of T cell responses to AZD1222 COVID-19 vaccine. TCRdb keeps only in-frame clones here, not all; method: immunoSEQ multiplex PCR. The sample has about 110,000 clones; 89% are singletons. Sequenced here: peripheral blood, sampled on day 0 of AZD1222 vaccination. The receptors here all came from an adult in good health.

This clone was counted once. CDR3 sequence: CASSGGNYGYTF. The CDR3 DNA reads as TGTGCCAGCAGTGGCGGAAACTATGGCTACACCTTC. This chain connects TRBV12-3 or TRBV12-4 to TRBJ1-2; no clear D. V gave up 5 bases and J gave up 2 bases, with 6 bases separating them. The CDR3 sequence is 12 residues long.

This sequence joins TRBV29-1 and TRBJ1-2; D gene unclear. The germline V gene encodes CDR1 SQVTM and CDR2 ANQGSEA. The CDR3 is 11 amino acids. The V and J ends lost 4 bases and 6 bases respectively, with 9 bases between them. The CDR3 bases are TGCAGCGTTGTCGACAATGATGGCTACACCTTC. Translation: CSVVDNDGYTF.

A single count supports this clone. J is TRBJ1-2 and V is TRBV4-3; TRBD1 might be the D (6 bases). With 0 bases removed from V and 8 bases from J, the gap between germline ends came to 13 bases. The CDR3 is 14 residues long. From germline, CDR1 is LGHNA and CDR2 YSLEER. The CDR3 bases are TGCGCCAGCAGCCAAGAGGGCAGGGGAGGAGGCTACACCTTC. Residues: CASSQEGRGGGYTF.

J is TRBJ2-3 and V is TRBV11-2; D may correspond to TRBD1 or TRBD2 (5 bases each). The CDR3 spans 16 residues. The V and J ends lost 4 bases and 4 bases respectively, with 18 bases between them. Looked up from germline, CDR1 is SGHAT and CDR2 is FQNNGV. The CDR3 is CASSSRDLREADTQYF. The CDR3 DNA sequence: TGTGCCAGCAGCTCCCGGGACCTGCGAGAGGCAGATACGCAGTATTTT.

This chain links TRBV19 with TRBJ1-2; no firm D call. The germline CDR1 and CDR2 sequences are LNHDA and SQIVND (reference sequence). There are 13 residues in the CDR3. Trimming shortened V by 6 bases and J by 3 bases, and 11 bases separated the two germline ends. As DNA, the CDR3 is TGTGCCAGTAGACCTGACCGTGACTATGGCTACACCTTC. Its protein product is CASRPDRDYGYTF.

This chain uses TRBV11-3 with TRBJ2-1; weak D call: TRBD1 (5 bases). Per germline, CDR1 SGHNT and CDR2 YENEEA. V was cut by 2 bases and J by 1 base, with 9 bases left in between. The CDR3 spans 15 residues. CDR3 protein: CASSLHRNSYNEQFF. DNA for the CDR3: TGTGCCAGCAGCTTACACAGGAATTCCTACAATGAGCAGTTCTTC.

The rearrangement links TRBV3-1 (or the pseudogene TRBV3-2) to TRBJ2-5; D might be TRBD1 or TRBD2, each matching 6 bases. There are 14 residues in the CDR3. Trimming pared 11 bases from V and 3 bases from J, leaving 19 bases between. Germline V gives CDR1 LGHDT, CDR2 YNNKEL (reference sequence). CDR3 sequence (DNA): TGTGCCTCAAAGGGGGGTTGGTCGAAAGAGACCCAGTACTTC. Amino acids: CASKGGWSKETQYF.

The chain is built from TRBV11-2 and TRBJ2-1, with 10 bases matching TRBD2. The CDR3 length is 15 residues. V lost 8 bases, J lost 1 base, and 5 bases stayed unmatched. Germline lookup yields CDR1 SGHAT and CDR2 FQNNGV. The CDR3 coding sequence is TGTGCCAGCTACCCAGCGGGAGGGTCCTACAATGAGCAGTTCTTC. Protein: CASYPAGGSYNEQFF.

The chain links TRBV6-2 or TRBV6-3 to TRBJ1-2; D remains unclear. CDR1 MNHEY and CDR2 SVGEGT come from the germline V gene. The ends were cut back, 5 bases at V and 2 bases at J, with 9 bases in the middle. The CDR3 runs to 13 residues. The CDR3 bases are TGTGCCAGCAGTCAACCGGGGAACTATGGCTACACCTTC. As protein: CASSQPGNYGYTF.

In its sample, this clone was seen once. V and J are TRBV2 and TRBJ1-5; perhaps TRBD1 as D (6 bases). The length of the CDR3 is 18 residues. Germline V lookup: CDR1 SNHLY, CDR2 FYNNEI. V was trimmed by 5 bases and J by 0 bases, leaving 20 bases between them. The CDR3 protein is CASSSRTDMSYSNQPQHF. CDR3 bases: TGTGCCAGCAGTTCCCGGACAGACATGAGCTATAGCAATCAGCCCCAGCATTTT.

The V call is TRBV3-1 (or the pseudogene TRBV3-2), the J call TRBJ2-1; 13 nucleotides match TRBD2. This CDR3 region has 17 residues. CDR1 is LGHDT, CDR2 YNNKEL, per germline (reference sequence). J was trimmed by 5 bases and V by 3 bases; bases with no gene match: 7. The CDR3 here is CASSHRGLAGVNNEQFF. The CDR3 DNA sequence: TGTGCCAGCAGCCACCGAGGACTAGCGGGGGTAAACAATGAGCAGTTCTTC.

The V and J genes are TRBV7-9 and TRBJ1-2; 8 positions match TRBD1. The ends lost 1 base at V and 4 bases at J; junction bases unmatched: 5. Germline V gives CDR1 SEHNR, CDR2 FQNEAQ (reference sequence). The CDR3 contains 15 residues. CDR3 amino acids: CASSLGQGFVYGYTF. The CDR3 DNA reads TGTGCCAGCAGCTTAGGACAGGGGTTTGTCTATGGCTACACCTTC.

This clone was picked up one time. The chain joins TRBV27 to TRBJ1-1; unclear D gene. The CDR3 spans 19 residues. V shed 5 bases and J shed 3 bases, with 28 bases lying between them. Germline lookup yields CDR1 MNHEY and CDR2 SMNVEV (reference sequence). CDR3 sequence: CASSPALRVLRGGDTEAFF. CDR3 sequence (DNA): TGTGCCAGCAGTCCAGCCCTCCGGGTCCTGCGTGGCGGGGACACTGAAGCTTTCTTT.

The rearrangement joins TRBV11-2 to TRBJ2-1; 7 bases agree with TRBD2. Losses at the gene ends were 1 base for V and 8 bases for J; bases not matched to a gene: 2. The CDR3 consists of 13 residues. Germline V lookup: CDR1 SGHAT, CDR2 FQNNGV. This CDR3 is CASSLGLAHEQFF. CDR3 nucleotides: TGTGCCAGCAGCTTAGGACTAGCCCATGAGCAGTTCTTC.

V is TRBV27 and J is TRBJ2-1; tentatively, D is TRBD1 (6 bases). CDR1 and CDR2 (germline): MNHEY, SMNVEV (reference sequence). This CDR3 is built from 14 residues. V was pared by 5 bases and J by 1 base, with 9 bases between. The CDR3 is CASSITGSYNEQFF. The CDR3 nucleotides are TGTGCCAGCAGTATAACAGGGTCCTACAATGAGCAGTTCTTC.

This chain links TRBV5-1 with TRBJ2-7; tentatively, D is TRBD2 (6 bases). CDR3 length equals 15 residues. Per germline, CDR1 SGHRS and CDR2 YFSETQ. Deletions cut 6 bases from V and 1 base from J, with 17 bases between. CDR3 in amino acids: CASTSTRLGSYEQYF. The CDR3 bases are TGCGCCAGCACCTCCACAAGACTAGGGTCCTACGAGCAGTACTTC.

V and J are TRBV5-5 and TRBJ2-7; tentatively, D is TRBD1 or TRBD2 (5 bases each). This CDR3 has 15 residues. CDR1 is SGHKS, CDR2 YYEKEE, per germline (reference sequence). The V end lost 0 bases, the J end lost 1 base, and 11 bases lay between the germline ends. The CDR3 nucleotides read TGTGCCAGCAGCTTGGTGGGGGTCCCATCCTACGAGCAGTACTTC. Its protein is CASSLVGVPSYEQYF.

This chain's CDR3 is CASNRQGGYEQYF. The CDR3 region has the DNA TGTGCCAGCAACCGACAGGGAGGCTACGAGCAGTACTTC. This rearrangement joins TRBV28 to TRBJ2-7; D perhaps matches TRBD1 (7 bases). CDR1 is MDHEN, CDR2 SYDVKM, per germline. The CDR3 runs to 13 residues. The ends were cut back, 7 bases at V and 3 bases at J, with 13 bases in the middle.

The rearrangement uses TRBV30 and TRBJ2-1, with D perhaps matching TRBD2 (5 bases). The V end lost 4 bases, the J end lost 6 bases, and 10 bases lay between the germline ends. CDR3 length equals 12 residues. Germline loops: CDR1 GTSNPN, CDR2 SVGIG (reference sequence). The CDR3 spells CAWIGGTNEQFF. The CDR3 DNA is TGTGCCTGGATTGGAGGTACCAATGAGCAGTTCTTC.

V is TRBV29-1 and J is TRBJ2-7; D unclear. Looked up from germline, CDR1 is SQVTM and CDR2 is ANQGSEA. Trimming shortened V by 7 bases and J by 1 base, and 14 bases separated the two germline ends. This CDR3 region has 13 residues. The CDR3: CSAVWAESYEQYF. The CDR3 DNA sequence: TGCAGCGCCGTGTGGGCCGAATCCTACGAGCAGTACTTC.

This clone was seen only once. This chain links TRBV5-4 with TRBJ2-7; 7 positions match TRBD1. CDR1 SGHNT and CDR2 YYREEE come from the germline V gene (reference sequence). This CDR3 is 14 amino acids long. With 10 bases clipped from V and 2 bases from J, the junction kept 12 bases outside the gene matches. The chain's CDR3 is CACTAGTAAYEQYF. Written as DNA, the CDR3 is TGTGCCTGCACTGCCGGGACAGCCGCCTACGAGCAGTACTTC. The whole variable domain, filled in from reference TRBV5-4 and TRBJ2-7, reads ETGVTQSPTHLIKTRGQQVTLRCSSQSGHNTVSWYQQALGQGPQFIFQYYREEENGRGNFPPRFSGLQFPNYSSELNVNALELDDSALYLCACTAGTAAYEQYFGPGTRLTVT.

This clone was seen just once. This chain joins TRBV6-5 and TRBJ1-3; D remains unclear. V was trimmed by 3 bases and J by 0 bases, leaving 9 bases between them. The CDR3 length is 15 residues. Germline V gene sequence: CDR1 MNHEY, CDR2 SVGAGI. The CDR3 DNA sequence: TGTGCCAGCAGTTATTCGGCCGACTCTGGAAACACCATATATTTT. Its translation: CASSYSADSGNTIYF.

The chain has TRBV4-2 and TRBJ1-1; TRBD1 matches 9 bases. The V gene end was trimmed by 0 bases and the J gene end by 1 base; junction bases not matched to a gene: 9. The CDR3 has 18 amino acids. Germline assignment: CDR1 LGHNA and CDR2 YNFKEQ. CDR3 coding DNA: TGTGCCAGCAGCCAAGACCCGGGACAGGGAATTCAGAACACTGAAGCTTTCTTT. This gives the protein CASSQDPGQGIQNTEAFF.

A note on this clone: This CDR3 is also generated by other DNA sequences in the sample. The chain employs TRBV7-2 and TRBJ1-2; a possible D gene is TRBD1 (5 bases). The germline V gene encodes CDR1 SGHTA and CDR2 FQGNSA. This CDR3 region has 14 residues. Trimming pared 1 base from V and 5 bases from J, leaving 11 bases between. For the CDR3, the DNA is TGTGCCAGCAGCTTAGGTACGGGGGTTTATGGCTACACCTTC. It codes for CASSLGTGVYGYTF. Full variable domain (outside the CDR3, taken from reference TRBV7-2 and TRBJ1-2): GAGVSQSPSNKVTEKGKDVELRCDPISGHTALYWYRQSLGQGLEFLIYFQGNSAPDKSGLPSDRFSAERTGGSVSTLTIQRTQQEDSAVYLCASSLGTGVYGYTFGSGTRLTVV.

The rearrangement joins TRBV5-1 to TRBJ1-5; tentatively, D is TRBD1 (6 bases). V lost 4 bases and J 5 bases, leaving 16 bases between the germline ends. The germline V gene has CDR1 SGHRS and CDR2 YFSETQ. This CDR3 region has 15 residues. The CDR3 loop reads CASSTGTKGDQPQHF. The CDR3 DNA is TGCGCCAGCAGCACCGGGACAAAGGGGGATCAGCCCCAGCATTTT.

The genes are TRBV7-9 and TRBJ1-4, with D uncertain. The germline V and J ends were trimmed by 6 bases and 7 bases, with 15 bases remaining between them. Germline V CDR1 and CDR2: SEHNR, FQNEAQ (reference sequence). This CDR3 has 14 residues. For the CDR3, the DNA is TGTGCCAGCAGTTCCCGGGATTGGGGTGAAAAACTGTTTTTT. Its translation: CASSSRDWGEKLFF.

The V gene is TRBV9, the J gene TRBJ2-7; 7 nucleotides match TRBD1. This CDR3 has 14 amino acids. Germline CDR1 is SGDLS and CDR2 is YYNGEE. V shed 6 bases and J 0 bases; nucleotides not matched to a gene: 6. The CDR3 loop is CASTPGQYSYEQYF. Here the CDR3 DNA reads TGTGCCAGCACTCCGGGACAGTACTCCTACGAGCAGTACTTC.